The 6 T cell receptor beta chains listed next were all sequenced from one sample in a study of cytomegalovirus exposure and HLA in healthy donors. The PCR was carried out with 60 Vbeta primers and 13 Jbeta primers. The table came from immunoSEQ multiplex PCR; TCRdb's copy has only in-frame clones and leaves some out. The table includes 90,000 to 110,000 clones, more than 9.5% detected once. The sample consisted of PBMCs. The receptors were sampled from a man in his forties in good health and CMV-seropositive.

The chain joins TRBV30 to TRBJ1-1; TRBD1 matches at 7 bases. The length of the CDR3 is 12 residues. V lost 2 bases and J lost 8; bases outside the gene matches: 5. The germline gives CDR1 GTSNPN, CDR2 SVGIG (reference sequence). The CDR3 DNA follows: TGTGCCTGGAGTCCCGGACAGGTAGAAGCTTTCTTT. The encoded protein is CAWSPGQVEAFF.

The genes are TRBV7-8 and TRBJ1-2; the match to TRBD1 covers 7 bases. CDR3 size: 16 residues. The germline gives CDR1 SGHVS, CDR2 FQNEAQ. V shed 1 base and J 2 bases; nucleotides not matched to a gene: 7. In nucleotides, the CDR3 is TGTGCCAGCAGCTTAGAGGGGACAGTCCTCAACTATGGCTACACCTTC. Translation: CASSLEGTVLNYGYTF.

This clone showed up just a few times. The V call is TRBV30, the J call TRBJ2-7; 8 nucleotides align to TRBD2. The trim removed 0 bases at V and 3 bases at J, leaving 7 bases unmatched. CDR1 and CDR2 from the germline V gene are GTSNPN and SVGIG (reference sequence). The CDR3 covers 15 residues. The CDR3 DNA follows: TGTGCCTGGAGTGTACTTACTAGCGGATTCTACGAGCAGTACTTC. As protein: CAWSVLTSGFYEQYF.

This clone has only a few counts. The CDR3 region has the DNA TGTGCCAGCTTGAAGACAGGGGGGTACGAGCAGTACTTC. Residues: CASLKTGGYEQYF. This chain uses TRBV18 with TRBJ2-7; 9 bases are a match to TRBD1. Trimming at V came to 7 bases and at J to 4 bases, leaving 5 bases not matched to a gene. CDR1 is KGHSH and CDR2 is LQKENI in the germline V gene. CDR3 length: 13 amino acids.

This clone was detected only a few times. The V call is TRBV9, the J call TRBJ2-3; 8 nucleotides align to TRBD1. Germline V gives CDR1 SGDLS, CDR2 YYNGEE. Trimming at V came to 3 bases and at J to 5 bases, leaving 8 bases not matched to a gene. This CDR3 contains 15 residues. The CDR3 nucleotides are TGTGCCAGCAGCGAAGGACAGGGACGGATAGATACGCAGTATTTT. This encodes CASSEGQGRIDTQYF.

This clone appeared a few times. This CDR3 is CATQSGRQNNEQFF. DNA of the CDR3: TGTGCCACCCAGAGCGGGAGGCAGAACAATGAGCAGTTCTTC. This chain links TRBV10-3 with TRBJ2-1, with 9 bases matching TRBD2. With 10 bases clipped from V and 5 bases from J, the junction kept 9 bases outside the gene matches. CDR1 is ENHRY and CDR2 is SYGVKD in the germline V gene. The CDR3 spans 14 residues.